The clone carrying this T cell receptor (beta chain) was observed many times. Its antigen is not known. In germline, CDR1 is SEHNR, CDR2 FQNEAQ (reference sequence). Deletions cut 0 bases from V and 3 bases from J, with 13 bases between. The CDR3 length is 16 residues. TCRdb called the 5' RACE reads again in MiXCR, with one record for every CDR3 protein. The sample carries hundreds of thousands of distinct CDR3 sequences, roughly 8.6% recorded once. The sample is drawn from a study of CD8 T cells in ankylosing spondylitis. Study-wide findings and caveats: Seemingly distinctive of ankylosing spondylitis blood was a TCR beta motif formed by eight highly homologous variants.

Sequencing was done on a sample of blood, either unsorted or a sorted T cell fraction (not recorded which). This receptor was obtained from a male donor with ankylosing spondylitis or in good health (not recorded which). The rearrangement links TRBV7-9 to TRBJ2-3; D is possibly TRBD2 (6 bases). This CDR3 reads CASSLASTGETDTQYF. For the CDR3, the DNA is TGTGCCAGCAGCTTAGCTTCCACGGGAGAGACAGATACGCAGTATTTT.